The clone carrying this T cell receptor (beta chain) was detected once. One end of the junction varies from germline; a read error may be responsible. This entry comes from a study of blood T cells in healthy people across ages. The use of a sample-barcoded 5' primer and a J-beta primer mix characterized a second PCR of about 7 to 12 cycles. One entry per CDR3 protein, called by TCRdb with MiXCR from the 5' RACE reads. The sample has roughly 800,000 distinct CDR3 sequences; around 24% are singletons. Germline assignment: CDR1 PRHDT and CDR2 FYEKMQ (reference sequence). This CDR3 has 16 amino acids. The data were also submitted as part of a second study, on T cells of mothers and their children. According to that study: Inherited differences only slightly affect thymic shaping of TCR recombination output.

This chain links TRBV13 with TRBJ1-2; 9 bases match TRBD1. The sequencing sample was made of blood. This clonotype was obtained from a boy between 10 and 17 years old in good health. The CDR3 loop is CASTLSLQGAEYGYTF. Here the CDR3 DNA reads TGTGCCAGCACCTTATCCTTACAGGGGGCGGAGTATGGCTACACCTTC.